This TCR beta chain was captured in a study of shared clonotypes between healthy human individuals. The authors split each subset's genomic DNA evenly across several immunoSEQ plates. This table comes from immunoSEQ multiplex PCR, and its TCRdb copy is limited to in-frame clones, with some not included. The sample lists 900,000 to 1,200,000 clones, about 80% occurring once. From germline, CDR1 is LGHNT and CDR2 FRNRAP. V lost 3 bases and J 5 bases, leaving 7 bases between the germline ends. CDR3 length: 12 amino acids. Sequences were obtained from memory CD4+ T cells from PBMCs. As to subset: CD45RA-negative fraction. The V call is TRBV12-5, the J call TRBJ2-5; D not resolved. This clonotype was sampled from a man between 18 and 29 years old in good health. Some clones in this sample may be carry-over from other donors' samples. This CDR3 is CASGLQRETQYF. The CDR3 DNA follows: TGTGCTAGTGGTTTACAAAGGGAGACCCAGTACTTC.